This TCR beta chain was documented in a study of human CD8 memory T cell subsets. Study findings and constraints: In terms of chain coverage, this study sequenced T cell receptor beta chains exclusively.

From germline, CDR1 is MNHNY and CDR2 SVGAGI (reference sequence). The CDR3 is made up of 14 amino acids. For every subset, the RNA was derived from duplicate vials of approximately 150,000 sorted CD8+ T cells. In regard to this clonotype: Antigen: not known.

Scientists made TCR beta libraries using UMI-labeled 5' RACE. After re-calling the 5' RACE reads, TCRdb lists one entry per CDR3 protein, DNA absent. The clone table shows about 10,000 distinct CDR3 sequences, with the ten largest holding 20% to 25%. Source material: CD8+ T cells from PBMCs. The origin of this receptor is a human donor in good health. The rearrangement links TRBV6-6 to TRBJ2-5; TCRdb indicates TRBD1, and absent DNA this call remains unverified. CDR3 in amino acids: CASLDTGGKETQYF.